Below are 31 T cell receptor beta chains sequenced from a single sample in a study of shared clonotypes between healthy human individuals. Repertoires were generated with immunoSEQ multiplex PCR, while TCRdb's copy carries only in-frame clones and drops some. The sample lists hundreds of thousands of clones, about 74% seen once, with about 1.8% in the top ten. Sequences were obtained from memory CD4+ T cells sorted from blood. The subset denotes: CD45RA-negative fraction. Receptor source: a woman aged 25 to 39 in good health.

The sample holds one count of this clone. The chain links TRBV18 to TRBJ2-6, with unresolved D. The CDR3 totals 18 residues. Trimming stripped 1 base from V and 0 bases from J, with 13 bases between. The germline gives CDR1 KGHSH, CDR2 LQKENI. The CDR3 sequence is CASSPRATPSSGANVLTF. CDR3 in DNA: TGTGCCAGCTCACCACGGGCCACACCGAGCTCTGGGGCCAACGTCCTGACTTTC.

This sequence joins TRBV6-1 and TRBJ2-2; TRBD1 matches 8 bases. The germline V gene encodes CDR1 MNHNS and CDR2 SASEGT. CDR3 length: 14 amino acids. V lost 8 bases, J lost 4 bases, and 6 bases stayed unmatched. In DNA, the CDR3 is TGTGCCAGCCAAAGGACAGGGTCCACCGGGGAGCTGTTTTTT. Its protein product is CASQRTGSTGELFF.

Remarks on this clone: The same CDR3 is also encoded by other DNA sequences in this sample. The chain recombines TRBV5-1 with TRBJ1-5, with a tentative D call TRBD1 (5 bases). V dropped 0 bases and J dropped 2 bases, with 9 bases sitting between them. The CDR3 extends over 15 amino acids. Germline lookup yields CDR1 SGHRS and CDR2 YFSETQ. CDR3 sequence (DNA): TGCGCCAGCAGCTTGGAAGGGGCTGGCAATCAGCCCCAGCATTTT. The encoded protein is CASSLEGAGNQPQHF.

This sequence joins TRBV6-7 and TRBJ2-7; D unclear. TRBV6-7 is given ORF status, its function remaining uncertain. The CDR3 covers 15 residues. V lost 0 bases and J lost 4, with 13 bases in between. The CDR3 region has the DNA TGTGCCAGCAGTTACTCGAGTTTCTTTTCTTACGAGCAGTACTTC. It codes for CASSYSSFFSYEQYF.

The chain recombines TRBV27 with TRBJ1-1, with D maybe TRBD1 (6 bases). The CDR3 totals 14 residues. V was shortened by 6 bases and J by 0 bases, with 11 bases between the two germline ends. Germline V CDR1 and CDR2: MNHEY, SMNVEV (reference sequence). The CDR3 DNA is TGTGCCAGCAGCCAAGGACAGTTGAACACTGAAGCTTTCTTT. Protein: CASSQGQLNTEAFF.

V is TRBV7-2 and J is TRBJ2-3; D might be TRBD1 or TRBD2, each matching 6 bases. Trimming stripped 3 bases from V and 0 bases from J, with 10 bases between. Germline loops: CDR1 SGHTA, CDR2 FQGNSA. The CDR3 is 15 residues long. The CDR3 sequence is CASSFNGGSTDTQYF. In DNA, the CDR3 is TGTGCCAGCAGCTTTAACGGGGGCAGCACAGATACGCAGTATTTT.

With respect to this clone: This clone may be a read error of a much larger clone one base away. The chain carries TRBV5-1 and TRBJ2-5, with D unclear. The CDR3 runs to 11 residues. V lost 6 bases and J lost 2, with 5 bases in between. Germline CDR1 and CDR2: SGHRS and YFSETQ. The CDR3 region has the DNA TGCGCCAGCACCTTACAAGAGACCCAGTACTTC. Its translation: CASTLQETQYF.

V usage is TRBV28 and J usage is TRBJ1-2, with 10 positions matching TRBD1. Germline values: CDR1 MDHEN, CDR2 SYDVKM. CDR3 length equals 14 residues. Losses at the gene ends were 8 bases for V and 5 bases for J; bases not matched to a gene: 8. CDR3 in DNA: TGTGCCAGCCGACGGGACAGGGGAATGTATGGCTACACCTTC. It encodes CASRRDRGMYGYTF.

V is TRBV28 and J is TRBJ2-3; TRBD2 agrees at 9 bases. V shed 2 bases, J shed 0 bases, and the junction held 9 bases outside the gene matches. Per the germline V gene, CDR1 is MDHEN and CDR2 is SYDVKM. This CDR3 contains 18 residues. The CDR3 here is CASSLDETSGFSTDTQYF. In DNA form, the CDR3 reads TGTGCCAGCAGTTTAGATGAGACTAGCGGCTTTAGCACAGATACGCAGTATTTT.

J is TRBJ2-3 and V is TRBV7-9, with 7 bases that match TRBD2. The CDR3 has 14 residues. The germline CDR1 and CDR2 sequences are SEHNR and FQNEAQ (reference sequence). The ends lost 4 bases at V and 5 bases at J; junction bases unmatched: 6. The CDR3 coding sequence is TGTGCCAGCAGCTCCGGACTAGGAGGAGATACGCAGTATTTT. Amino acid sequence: CASSSGLGGDTQYF.

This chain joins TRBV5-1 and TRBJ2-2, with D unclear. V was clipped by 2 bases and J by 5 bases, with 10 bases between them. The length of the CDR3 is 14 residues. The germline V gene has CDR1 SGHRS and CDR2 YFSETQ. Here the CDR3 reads CASSLGDHTGELFF. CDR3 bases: TGCGCCAGCAGCTTAGGAGATCATACCGGGGAGCTGTTTTTT.

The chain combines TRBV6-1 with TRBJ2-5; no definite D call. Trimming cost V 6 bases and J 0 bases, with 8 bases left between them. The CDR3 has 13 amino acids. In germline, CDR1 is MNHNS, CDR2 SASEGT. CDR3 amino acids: CASSLKNQETQYF. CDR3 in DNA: TGTGCCAGCAGCCTCAAGAACCAAGAGACCCAGTACTTC.

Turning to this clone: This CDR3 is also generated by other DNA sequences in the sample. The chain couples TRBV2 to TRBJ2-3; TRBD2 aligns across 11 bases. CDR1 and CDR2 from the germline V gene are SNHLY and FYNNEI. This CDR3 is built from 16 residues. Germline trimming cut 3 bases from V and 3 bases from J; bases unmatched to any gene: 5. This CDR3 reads CASSELAGGGTDTQYF. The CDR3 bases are TGTGCCAGCAGTGAGCTAGCGGGAGGAGGTACAGATACGCAGTATTTT.

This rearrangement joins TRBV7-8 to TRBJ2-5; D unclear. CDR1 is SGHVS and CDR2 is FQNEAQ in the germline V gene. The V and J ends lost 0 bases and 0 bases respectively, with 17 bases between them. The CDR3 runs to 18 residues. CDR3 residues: CASSLALVLTAYQETQYF. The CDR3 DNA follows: TGTGCCAGCAGCTTAGCGCTAGTTCTAACCGCTTACCAAGAGACCCAGTACTTC.

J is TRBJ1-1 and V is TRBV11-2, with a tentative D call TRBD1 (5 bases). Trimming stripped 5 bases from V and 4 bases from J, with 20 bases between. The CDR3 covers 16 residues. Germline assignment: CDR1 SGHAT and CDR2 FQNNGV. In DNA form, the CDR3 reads TGTGCCAGCAGCCATTCCGGTGGCAGGGAAGGCACTGAAGCTTTCTTT. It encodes CASSHSGGREGTEAFF.

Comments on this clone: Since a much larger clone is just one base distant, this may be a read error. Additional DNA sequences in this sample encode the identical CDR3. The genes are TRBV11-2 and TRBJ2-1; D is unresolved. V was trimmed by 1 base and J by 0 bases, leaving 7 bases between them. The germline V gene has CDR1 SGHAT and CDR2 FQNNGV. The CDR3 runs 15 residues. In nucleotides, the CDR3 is TGTGCCAGCAGCTTAGCGGAGAGCTCCTACAATGAGCAGTTCTTC. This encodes CASSLAESSYNEQFF.

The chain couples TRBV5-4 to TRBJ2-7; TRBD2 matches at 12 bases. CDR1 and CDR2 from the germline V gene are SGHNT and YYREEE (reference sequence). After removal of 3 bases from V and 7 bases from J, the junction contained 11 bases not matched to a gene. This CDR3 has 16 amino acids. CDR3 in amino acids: CASSSGRLAGVGEQYF. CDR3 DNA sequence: TGTGCCAGCAGCTCGGGACGACTAGCGGGAGTAGGAGAGCAGTACTTC.

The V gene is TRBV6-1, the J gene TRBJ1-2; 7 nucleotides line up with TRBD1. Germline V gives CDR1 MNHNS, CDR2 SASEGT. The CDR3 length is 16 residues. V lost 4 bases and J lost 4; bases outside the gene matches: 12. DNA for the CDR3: TGTGCCAGCAGTGCCCTAAACTCGGGACAGATCTATGGCTACACCTTC. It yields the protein CASSALNSGQIYGYTF.

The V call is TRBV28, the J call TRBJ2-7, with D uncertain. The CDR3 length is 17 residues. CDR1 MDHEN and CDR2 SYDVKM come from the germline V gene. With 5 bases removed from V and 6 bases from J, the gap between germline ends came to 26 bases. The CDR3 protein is CASSPNLGWGNRTEQYF. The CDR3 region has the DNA TGTGCCAGCAGTCCCAACCTTGGGTGGGGTAATCGGACCGAGCAGTACTTC.

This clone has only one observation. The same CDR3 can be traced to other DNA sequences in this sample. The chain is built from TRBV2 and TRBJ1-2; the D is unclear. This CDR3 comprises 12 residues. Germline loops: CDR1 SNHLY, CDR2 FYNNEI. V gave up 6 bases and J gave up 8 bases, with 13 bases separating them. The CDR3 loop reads CASRADRGGYTF. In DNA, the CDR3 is TGTGCCAGCAGAGCGGACCGAGGCGGCTACACCTTC.

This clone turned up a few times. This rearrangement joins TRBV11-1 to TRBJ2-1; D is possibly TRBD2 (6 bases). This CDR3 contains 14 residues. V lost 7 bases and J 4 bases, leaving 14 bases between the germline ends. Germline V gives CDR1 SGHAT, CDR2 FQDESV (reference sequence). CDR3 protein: CASNDGRGYNEQFF. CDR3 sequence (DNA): TGTGCCAGCAATGACGGGAGAGGGTACAATGAGCAGTTCTTC.

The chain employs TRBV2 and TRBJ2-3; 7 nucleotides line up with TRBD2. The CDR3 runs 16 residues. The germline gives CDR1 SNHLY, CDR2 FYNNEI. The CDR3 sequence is CVFMRGGTRYTDTQYF. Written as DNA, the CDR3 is TGTGTATTCATGAGGGGAGGGACCCGTTACACAGATACGCAGTATTTT.

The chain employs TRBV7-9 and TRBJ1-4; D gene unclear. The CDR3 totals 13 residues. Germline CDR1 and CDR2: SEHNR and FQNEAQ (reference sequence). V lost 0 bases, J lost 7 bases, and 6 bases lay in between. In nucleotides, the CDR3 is TGTGCCAGCAGCTTAGCGGGCATTGAAAAACTGTTTTTT. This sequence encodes CASSLAGIEKLFF.

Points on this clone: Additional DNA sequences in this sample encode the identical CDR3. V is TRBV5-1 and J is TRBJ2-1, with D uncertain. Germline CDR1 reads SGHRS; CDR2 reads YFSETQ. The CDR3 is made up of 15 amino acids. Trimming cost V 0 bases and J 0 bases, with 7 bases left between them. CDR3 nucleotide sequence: TGCGCCAGCAGCTTGGCTTCAGGCTCCTACAATGAGCAGTTCTTC. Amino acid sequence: CASSLASGSYNEQFF.

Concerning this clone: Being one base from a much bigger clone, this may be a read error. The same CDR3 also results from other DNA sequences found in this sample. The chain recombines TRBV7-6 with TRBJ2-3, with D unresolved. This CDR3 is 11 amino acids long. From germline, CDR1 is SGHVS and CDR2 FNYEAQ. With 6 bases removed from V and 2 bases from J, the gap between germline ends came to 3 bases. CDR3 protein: CASSSTDTQYF. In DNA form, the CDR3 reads TGTGCCAGCAGTTCCACAGATACGCAGTATTTT.

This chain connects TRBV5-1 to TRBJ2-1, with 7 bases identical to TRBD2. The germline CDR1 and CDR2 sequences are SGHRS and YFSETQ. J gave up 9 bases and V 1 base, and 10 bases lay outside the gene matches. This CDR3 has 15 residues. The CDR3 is CASSLSGGSESEQFF. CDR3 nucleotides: TGCGCCAGCAGCTTGTCGGGCGGGAGTGAGAGTGAGCAGTTCTTC.

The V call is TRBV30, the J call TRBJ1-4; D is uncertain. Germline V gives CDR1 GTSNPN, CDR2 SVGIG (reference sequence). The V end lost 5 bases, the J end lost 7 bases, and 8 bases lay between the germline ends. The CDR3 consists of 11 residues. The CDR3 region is CAWARGEKLFF. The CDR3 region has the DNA TGTGCCTGGGCCCGTGGTGAAAAACTGTTTTTT.

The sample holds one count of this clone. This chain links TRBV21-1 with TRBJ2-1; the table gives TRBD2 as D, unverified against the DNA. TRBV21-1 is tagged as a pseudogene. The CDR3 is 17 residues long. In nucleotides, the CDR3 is TGTGCCAGCAGCAAGGGTTTGACTAGCGGGAGCTACAATGAGCAGTTCTTC. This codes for CASSKGLTSGSYNEQFF.

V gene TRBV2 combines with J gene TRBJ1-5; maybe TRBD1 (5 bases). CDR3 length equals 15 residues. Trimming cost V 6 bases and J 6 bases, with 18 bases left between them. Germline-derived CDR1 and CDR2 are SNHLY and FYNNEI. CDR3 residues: CASSEGLGGTQPQHF. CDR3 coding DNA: TGTGCCAGCAGCGAGGGACTGGGAGGGACTCAGCCCCAGCATTTT.

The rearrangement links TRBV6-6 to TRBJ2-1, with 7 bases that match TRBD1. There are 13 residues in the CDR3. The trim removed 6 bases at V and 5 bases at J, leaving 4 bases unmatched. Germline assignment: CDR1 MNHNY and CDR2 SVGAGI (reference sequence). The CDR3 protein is CASRSGTDNEQFF. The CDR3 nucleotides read TGTGCCAGCAGATCCGGGACAGACAATGAGCAGTTCTTC.

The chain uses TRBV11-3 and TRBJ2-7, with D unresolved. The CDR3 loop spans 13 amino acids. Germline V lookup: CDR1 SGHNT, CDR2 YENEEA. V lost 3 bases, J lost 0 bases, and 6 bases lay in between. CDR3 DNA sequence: TGTGCCAGCAGCTTTACGTACTCCTACGAGCAGTACTTC. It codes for CASSFTYSYEQYF. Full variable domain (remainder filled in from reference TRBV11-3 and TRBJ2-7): EAGVVQSPRYKIIEKKQPVAFWCNPISGHNTLYWYLQNLGQGPELLIRYENEEAVDDSQLPKDRFSAERLKGVDSTLKIQPAELGDSAVYLCASSFTYSYEQYFGPGTRLTVT.